This T cell receptor beta chain was obtained from a study of PD-1 blockade in classical Hodgkin lymphoma. Described time point: cycle 4 day 1 (C4D1), after about 6 weeks of nivolumab. All patients relapsed after autologous stem cell transplantation, and brentuximab vedotin exposure varied. Researchers used magnetic negative selection to pull out pure CD4+ T cells from thawed PBMCs. V shed 9 bases and J 2 bases; nucleotides not matched to a gene: 13. Germline V gives CDR1 LNHDA, CDR2 SQIVND (reference sequence). The CDR3 loop spans 15 amino acids. Repertoires were generated with immunoSEQ multiplex PCR, while TCRdb's copy carries only in-frame clones and drops some. This sample has 27,000 or so clones, with around 85% found just once.

The sequence came from a human donor with classical Hodgkin lymphoma. V is TRBV19 and J is TRBJ2-7, with 7 positions matching TRBD2. The source material was CD4+ T cells from blood, sampled before the fourth cycle of nivolumab. CDR3 nucleotide sequence: TGTGCCAGCGGCCCAGGACCTAGCGGTACCTACGAGCAGTACTTC. Its translation: CASGPGPSGTYEQYF.